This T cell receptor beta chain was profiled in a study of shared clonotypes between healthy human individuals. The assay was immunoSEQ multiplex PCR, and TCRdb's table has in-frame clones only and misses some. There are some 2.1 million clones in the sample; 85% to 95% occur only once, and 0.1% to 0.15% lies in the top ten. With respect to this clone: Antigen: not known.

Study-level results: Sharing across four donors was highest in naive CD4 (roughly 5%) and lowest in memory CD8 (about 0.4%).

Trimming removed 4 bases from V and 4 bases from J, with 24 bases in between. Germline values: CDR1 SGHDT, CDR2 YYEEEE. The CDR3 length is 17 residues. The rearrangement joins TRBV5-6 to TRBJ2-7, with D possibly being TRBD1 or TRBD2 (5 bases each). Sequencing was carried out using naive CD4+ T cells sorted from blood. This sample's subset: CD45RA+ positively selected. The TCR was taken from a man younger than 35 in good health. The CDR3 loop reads CASSALGPTAIWYEQYF. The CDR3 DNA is TGTGCCAGCAGCGCATTGGGACCAACCGCGATTTGGTACGAGCAGTACTTC.